The 17 T cell receptor beta chains in this list originate from one sample, sequenced in a study of blood T cell repertoires in COVID-19. TCRdb's table, derived via immunoSEQ multiplex PCR, lists solely in-frame clones and lacks some. This repertoire shows about 120,000 clones, 80% found once; its top ten account for approximately 2%. The sequenced sample was peripheral blood. The receptors derive from a man between 70 and 80 years old with acute or convalescent COVID-19.

J is TRBJ1-6 and V is TRBV28; D is possibly TRBD1 (5 bases). Germline V gene lookup returns CDR1 MDHEN and CDR2 SYDVKM. The V and J ends lost 1 base and 11 bases respectively, with 9 bases between them. The CDR3 runs to 13 residues. The chain's CDR3 is CASSLLAGPPLHF. The DNA for the CDR3 is TGTGCCAGCAGTTTATTAGCGGGGCCACCCCTCCACTTT.

As for this clone: One end of the junction does not line up with germline, which may come from a read error. V gene TRBV5-1 combines with J gene TRBJ1-4, with D uncertain. CDR1 SGHRS and CDR2 YFSETQ come from the germline V gene. This CDR3 has 13 residues. The CDR3 bases are TGCGCCAGCAGCCCGACAACCAATGAAAAACTGTTTTTT. Translating gives CASSPTTNEKLFF.

J is TRBJ1-1 and V is TRBV5-4; tentatively, D is TRBD1 (5 bases). V was pared by 2 bases and J by 6 bases, with 11 bases between. The CDR3 contains 13 residues. CDR1 is SGHNT and CDR2 is YYREEE in the germline V gene (reference sequence). CDR3 DNA sequence: TGTGCCAGCAGCTTTCCAGGGTCCTCTGAAGCTTTCTTT. Encoded protein: CASSFPGSSEAFF.

This clone was seen a few times. V and J are TRBV4-1 and TRBJ1-3; D might be TRBD1 (5 bases). Germline CDR1 and CDR2: MGHRA and YSYEKL. Trimming took 2 bases from V and 0 from J, leaving 11 bases between them. The CDR3 loop spans 16 amino acids. The CDR3 coding sequence is TGCGCCAGCAGCCAACCCGCGACAGACTCTGGAAACACCATATATTTT. Protein product: CASSQPATDSGNTIYF.

This clone occurred a few times. The chain recombines TRBV10-2 with TRBJ1-1, with unresolved D. V was pared by 4 bases and J by 5 bases, with 11 bases between. Germline-derived CDR1 and CDR2 are WSHSY and SAAADI. CDR3 length: 13 amino acids. The CDR3 here is CASSVDGRTEAFF. The CDR3 region has the DNA TGCGCCAGCAGTGTCGACGGGAGGACTGAAGCTTTCTTT.

The J gene is TRBJ1-3, the V gene TRBV3-1 (or the pseudogene TRBV3-2); D ambiguous. The CDR3 sequence is 14 residues long. V was clipped by 1 base and J by 11 bases, with 15 bases between them. Germline values: CDR1 LGHDT, CDR2 YNNKEL (reference sequence). CDR3 coding DNA: TGTGCCAGCAGCCAAGCCCAAGGCGGAGGCGCCATATATTTT. Translating it yields CASSQAQGGGAIYF.

The J gene is TRBJ2-7, the V gene TRBV4-2; TRBD1 is a possible D gene (6 bases). This CDR3 region has 15 residues. The germline CDR1 and CDR2 sequences are LGHNA and YNFKEQ. The V gene lost 1 base and the J gene lost 1 base, with 11 bases spanning the gap. CDR3: CASSQASGQSYEQYF. The CDR3 nucleotides are TGTGCCAGCAGCCAAGCTTCTGGACAGTCCTACGAGCAGTACTTC.

The chain links TRBV13 to TRBJ1-3; D is ambiguous. Trimming took off 2 bases at V and 0 bases at J, with 14 bases between the two ends. The CDR3 extends over 17 amino acids. Germline V CDR1 and CDR2: PRHDT, FYEKMQ (reference sequence). The CDR3 here is CASSLSGRGPSGNTIYF. CDR3 nucleotides: TGTGCCAGCAGCTTATCCGGGAGAGGACCCTCTGGAAACACCATATATTTT.

The chain links TRBV18 to TRBJ2-3, with 8 nucleotides matching TRBD2. From germline, CDR1 is KGHSH and CDR2 LQKENI. The CDR3 spans 15 residues. J gave up 0 bases and V 8 bases, and 7 bases lay outside the gene matches. The CDR3 region has the DNA TGTGCCAGCCAGACGACTAGCGCGAGCACAGATACGCAGTATTTT. This encodes CASQTTSASTDTQYF.

The chain joins TRBV11-2 to TRBJ2-7; a possible D gene is TRBD2 (6 bases). CDR1 SGHAT and CDR2 FQNNGV come from the germline V gene. The CDR3 consists of 14 residues. V lost 5 bases, J lost 2 bases, and 13 bases lay in between. The CDR3 sequence: CASSPLGGTYEQYF. The CDR3 nucleotides are TGTGCCAGCAGCCCCCTCGGGGGTACCTACGAGCAGTACTTC.

This rearrangement joins TRBV11-2 to TRBJ1-2; the D is unclear. The CDR3 spans 15 residues. Trimming cost V 1 base and J 2 bases, with 11 bases left between them. Germline V gene sequence: CDR1 SGHAT, CDR2 FQNNGV. CDR3 sequence reads: CASSLAPGLNYGYTF. The CDR3 nucleotides are TGTGCCAGCAGCTTAGCTCCCGGACTGAACTATGGCTACACCTTC. Using reference TRBV11-2 and TRBJ1-2 for the parts outside the CDR3, the full variable domain is EAGVAQSPRYKIIEKRQSVAFWCNPISGHATLYWYQQILGQGPKLLIQFQNNGVVDDSQLPKDRFSAERLKGVDSTLKIQPAKLEDSAVYLCASSLAPGLNYGYTFGSGTRLTVV.

The gene calls are TRBV5-1 and TRBJ2-3, with TRBD2 matching 9 bases. The CDR3 is 16 residues long. V shed 0 bases, J shed 2 bases, and the junction held 4 bases outside the gene matches. Per germline, CDR1 SGHRS and CDR2 YFSETQ. CDR3 protein: CASSLVAGGLTDTQYF. DNA of the CDR3: TGCGCCAGCAGCTTGGTTGCGGGGGGGCTCACAGATACGCAGTATTTT.

The rearrangement links TRBV28 to TRBJ2-3; 7 positions agree with TRBD2. V trimming: 5 bases; J trimming: 7 bases; junction bases outside the gene matches: 6. Germline values: CDR1 MDHEN, CDR2 SYDVKM. The CDR3 totals 13 residues. The DNA of the CDR3 is TGTGCCAGCAGTCCGGGGGGAGCAAATACGCAGTATTTT. This translates into CASSPGGANTQYF.

The chain carries TRBV28 and TRBJ1-1, with TRBD1 matching 11 bases. The CDR3 loop spans 13 amino acids. Germline V gene lookup returns CDR1 MDHEN and CDR2 SYDVKM. With 6 bases clipped from V and 4 bases from J, the junction kept 1 base outside the gene matches. CDR3 residues: CASRGTGGTEAFF. In nucleotides, the CDR3 is TGTGCCAGCAGGGGGACAGGGGGCACTGAAGCTTTCTTT.

The CDR3 reads CASSRLMPRVNEQFF. The CDR3 bases are TGTGCCAGCAGCCGGCTAATGCCCCGGGTCAATGAGCAGTTCTTC. V is TRBV6-5 and J is TRBJ2-1; D call uncertain. The V end was cut by 6 bases, the J end by 6 bases, with 18 bases between. This CDR3 is built from 15 residues. Germline V lookup: CDR1 MNHEY, CDR2 SVGAGI.

CDR3 amino acids: CASSSPGQGSSYTF. The CDR3 bases are TGTGCCAGCAGCTCCCCCGGACAGGGGAGCAGCTACACCTTC. The chain is built from TRBV5-6 and TRBJ1-2; 9 nucleotides match TRBD1. There are 14 residues in the CDR3. V was clipped by 3 bases and J by 9 bases; unmatched bases: 9. Germline V gene lookup returns CDR1 SGHDT and CDR2 YYEEEE.

The chain joins TRBV7-8 to TRBJ2-2; D might be TRBD2 (6 bases). Germline V gene data show CDR1 as SGHVS and CDR2 as FQNEAQ. The CDR3 loop spans 15 amino acids. Trimming cost V 5 bases and J 6 bases, with 16 bases left between them. The CDR3 coding sequence is TGTGCCAGCAGCCCGATAGGAGGGACGTCCGGGGAGCTGTTTTTT. As protein: CASSPIGGTSGELFF.